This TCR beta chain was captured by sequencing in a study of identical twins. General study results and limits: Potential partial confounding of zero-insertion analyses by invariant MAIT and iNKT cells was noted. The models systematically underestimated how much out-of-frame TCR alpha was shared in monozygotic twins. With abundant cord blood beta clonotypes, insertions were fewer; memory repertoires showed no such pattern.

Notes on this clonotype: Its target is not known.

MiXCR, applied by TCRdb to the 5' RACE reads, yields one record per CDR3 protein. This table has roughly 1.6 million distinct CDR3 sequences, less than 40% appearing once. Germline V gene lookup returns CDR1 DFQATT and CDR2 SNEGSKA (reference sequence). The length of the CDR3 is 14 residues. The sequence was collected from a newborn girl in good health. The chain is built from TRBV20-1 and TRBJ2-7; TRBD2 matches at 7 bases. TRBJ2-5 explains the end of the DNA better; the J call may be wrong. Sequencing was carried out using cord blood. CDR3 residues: CSARDRGVTETQYF. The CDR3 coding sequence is TGCAGTGCTAGAGATCGGGGGGTCACGGAGACCCAGTACTTC.